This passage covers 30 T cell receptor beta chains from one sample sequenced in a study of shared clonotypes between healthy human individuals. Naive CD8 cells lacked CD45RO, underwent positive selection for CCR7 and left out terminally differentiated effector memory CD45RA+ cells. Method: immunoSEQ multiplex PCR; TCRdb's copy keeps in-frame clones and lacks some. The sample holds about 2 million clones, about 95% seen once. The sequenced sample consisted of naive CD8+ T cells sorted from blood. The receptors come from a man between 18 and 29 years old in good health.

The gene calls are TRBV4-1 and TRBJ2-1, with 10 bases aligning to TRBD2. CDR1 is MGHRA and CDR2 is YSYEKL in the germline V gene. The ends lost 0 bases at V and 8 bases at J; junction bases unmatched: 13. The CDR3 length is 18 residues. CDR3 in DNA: TGCGCCAGCAGCCAAGAGTCTATAGGTCTAGCGGGAGTCGATGAGCAGTTCTTC. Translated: CASSQESIGLAGVDEQFF.

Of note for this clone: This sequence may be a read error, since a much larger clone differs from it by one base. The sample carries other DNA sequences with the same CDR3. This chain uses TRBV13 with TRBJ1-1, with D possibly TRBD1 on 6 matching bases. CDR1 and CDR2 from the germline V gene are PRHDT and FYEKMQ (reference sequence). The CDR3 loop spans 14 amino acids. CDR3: CASSLEGVNTEAFF. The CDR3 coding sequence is TGTGCTAGCAGCTTAGAGGGGGTGAACACTGAAGCTTTCTTT.

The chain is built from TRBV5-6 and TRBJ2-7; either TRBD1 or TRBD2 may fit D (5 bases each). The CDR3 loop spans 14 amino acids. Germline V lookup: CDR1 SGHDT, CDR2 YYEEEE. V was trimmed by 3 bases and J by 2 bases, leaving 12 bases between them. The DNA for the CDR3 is TGTGCCAGCAGCTACCGGGGCAGAACCTACGAGCAGTACTTC. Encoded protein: CASSYRGRTYEQYF. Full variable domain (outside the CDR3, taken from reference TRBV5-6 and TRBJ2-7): DAGVTQSPTHLIKTRGQQVTLRCSPKSGHDTVSWYQQALGQGPQFIFQYYEEEERQRGNFPDRFSGHQFPNYSSELNVNALLLGDSALYLCASSYRGRTYEQYFGPGTRLTVT.

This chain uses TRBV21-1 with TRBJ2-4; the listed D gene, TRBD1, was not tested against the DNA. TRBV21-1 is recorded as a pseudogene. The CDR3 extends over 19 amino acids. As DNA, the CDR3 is TGTGCCAGCAGCTCGGATGAAGGACAGGGGTCGTTAGCCAAAAACATTCAGTACTTC. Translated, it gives CASSSDEGQGSLAKNIQYF.

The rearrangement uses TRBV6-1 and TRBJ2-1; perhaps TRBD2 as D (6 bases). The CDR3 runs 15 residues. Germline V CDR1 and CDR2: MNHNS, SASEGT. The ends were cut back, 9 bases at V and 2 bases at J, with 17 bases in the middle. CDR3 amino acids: CASRAGGMTYNEQFF. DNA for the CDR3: TGTGCCAGTCGGGCAGGAGGGATGACCTACAATGAGCAGTTCTTC.

The CDR3 region has the DNA TGTGCCAGCAGCCCCGGCGGGGGGATCGGGTTGGTGAACACTGAAGCTTTCTTT. It specifies CASSPGGGIGLVNTEAFF. The genes are TRBV14 and TRBJ1-1; D might be TRBD1 (5 bases). Trimming left V 4 bases short and J 0 bases short, with 21 bases between. Germline V gene sequence: CDR1 SGHDN, CDR2 FVKESK. CDR3 length: 18 amino acids.

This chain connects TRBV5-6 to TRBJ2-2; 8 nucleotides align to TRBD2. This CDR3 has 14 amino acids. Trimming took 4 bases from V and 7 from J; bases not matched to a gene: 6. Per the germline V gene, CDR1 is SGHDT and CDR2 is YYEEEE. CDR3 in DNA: TGTGCCAGCAGCCTTAGCGGGGTTGGCGGGGAGCTGTTTTTT. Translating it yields CASSLSGVGGELFF.

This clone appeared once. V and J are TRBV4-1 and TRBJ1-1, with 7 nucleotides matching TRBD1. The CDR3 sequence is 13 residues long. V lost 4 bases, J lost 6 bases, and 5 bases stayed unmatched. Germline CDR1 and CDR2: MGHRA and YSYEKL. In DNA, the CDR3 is TGCGCCAGCAGCCTTGACAGGGCTGCTGAAGCTTTCTTT. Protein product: CASSLDRAAEAFF.

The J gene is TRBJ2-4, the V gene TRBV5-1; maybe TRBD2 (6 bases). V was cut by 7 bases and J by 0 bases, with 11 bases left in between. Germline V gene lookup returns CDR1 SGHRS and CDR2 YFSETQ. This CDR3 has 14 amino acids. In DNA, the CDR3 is TGCGCCAGCCCCAACGGGGGAGCCAAAAACATTCAGTACTTC. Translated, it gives CASPNGGAKNIQYF. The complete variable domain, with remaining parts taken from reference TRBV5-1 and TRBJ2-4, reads KAGVTQTPRYLIKTRGQQVTLSCSPISGHRSVSWYQQTPGQGLQFLFEYFSETQRNKGNFPGRFSGRQFSNSRSEMNVSTLELGDSALYLCASPNGGAKNIQYFGAGTRLSVL.

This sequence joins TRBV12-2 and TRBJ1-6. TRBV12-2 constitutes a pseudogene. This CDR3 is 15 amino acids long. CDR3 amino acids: CASRRRPRSRSPLHF. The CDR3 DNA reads TGTGCAAGTCGCCGGCGGCCCCGATCCAGATCACCCCTCCACTTT.

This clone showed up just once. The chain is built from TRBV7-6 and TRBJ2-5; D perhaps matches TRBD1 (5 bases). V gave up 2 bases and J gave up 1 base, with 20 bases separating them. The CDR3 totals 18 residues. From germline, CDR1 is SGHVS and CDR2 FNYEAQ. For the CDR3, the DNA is TGTGCCAGCAGCTTACCACTGTATGAGACGGACATCCAAGAGACCCAGTACTTC. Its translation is CASSLPLYETDIQETQYF.

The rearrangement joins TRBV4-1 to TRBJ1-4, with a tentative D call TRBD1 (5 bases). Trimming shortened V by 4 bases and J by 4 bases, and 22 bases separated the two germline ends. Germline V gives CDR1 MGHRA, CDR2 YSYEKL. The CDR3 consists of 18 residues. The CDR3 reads CASSPDLVGQLGNEKLFF. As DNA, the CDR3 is TGCGCCAGCAGCCCGGACCTGGTGGGGCAATTAGGTAATGAAAAACTGTTTTTT.

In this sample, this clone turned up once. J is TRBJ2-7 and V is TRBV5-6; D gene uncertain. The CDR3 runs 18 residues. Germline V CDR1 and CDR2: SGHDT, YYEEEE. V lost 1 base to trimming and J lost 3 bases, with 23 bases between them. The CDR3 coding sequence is TGTGCCAGCAGCTTGTATAGTTGGATCAGCGCAGAAAGCTACGAGCAGTACTTC. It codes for CASSLYSWISAESYEQYF.

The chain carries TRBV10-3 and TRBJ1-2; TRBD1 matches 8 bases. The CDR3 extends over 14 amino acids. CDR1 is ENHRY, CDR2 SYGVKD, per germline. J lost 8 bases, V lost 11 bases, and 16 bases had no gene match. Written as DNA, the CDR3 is TGTGCCTTCTGGGATGACGGACAGGGTCGCGGCTACACCTTC. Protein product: CAFWDDGQGRGYTF.

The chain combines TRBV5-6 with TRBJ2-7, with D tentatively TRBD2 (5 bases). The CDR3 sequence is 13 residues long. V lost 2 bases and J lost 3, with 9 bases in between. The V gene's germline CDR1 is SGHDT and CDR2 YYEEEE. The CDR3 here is CASSFATSYEQYF. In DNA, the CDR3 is TGTGCCAGCAGCTTCGCAACTAGCTACGAGCAGTACTTC.

The CDR3 sequence is CASSEGGLNYGYTF. The DNA for the CDR3 is TGTGCCAGCAGTGAAGGGGGCCTTAACTATGGCTACACCTTC. This chain connects TRBV6-1 to TRBJ1-2, with D tentatively TRBD1 (5 bases). Trimming took off 1 base at V and 1 base at J, with 7 bases between the two ends. This CDR3 region has 14 residues. The germline V gene encodes CDR1 MNHNS and CDR2 SASEGT.

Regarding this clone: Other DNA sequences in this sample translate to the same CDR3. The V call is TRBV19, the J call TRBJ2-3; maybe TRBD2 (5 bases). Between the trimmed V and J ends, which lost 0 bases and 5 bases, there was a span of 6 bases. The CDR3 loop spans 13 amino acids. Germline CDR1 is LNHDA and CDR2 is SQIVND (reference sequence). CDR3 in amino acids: CASSIDGEDTQYF. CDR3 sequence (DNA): TGTGCCAGTAGTATAGACGGGGAAGATACGCAGTATTTT.

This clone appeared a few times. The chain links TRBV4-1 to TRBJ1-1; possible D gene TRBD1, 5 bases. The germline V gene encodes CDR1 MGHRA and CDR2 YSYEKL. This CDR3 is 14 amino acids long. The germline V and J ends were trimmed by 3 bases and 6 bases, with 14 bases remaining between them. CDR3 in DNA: TGCGCCAGCAGCCACCTCGGGGGAAACGCTGAAGCTTTCTTT. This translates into CASSHLGGNAEAFF.

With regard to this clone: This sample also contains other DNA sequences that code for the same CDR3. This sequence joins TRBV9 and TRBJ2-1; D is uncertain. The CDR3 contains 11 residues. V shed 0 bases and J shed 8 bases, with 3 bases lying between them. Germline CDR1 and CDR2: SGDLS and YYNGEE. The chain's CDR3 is CASSVEDEQFF. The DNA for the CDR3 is TGTGCCAGCAGCGTAGAAGATGAGCAGTTCTTC.

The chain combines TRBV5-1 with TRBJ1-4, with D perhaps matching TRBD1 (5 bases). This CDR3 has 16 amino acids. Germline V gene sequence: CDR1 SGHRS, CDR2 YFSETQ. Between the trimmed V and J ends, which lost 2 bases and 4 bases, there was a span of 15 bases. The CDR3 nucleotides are TGCGCCAGCAGCTTTGCAGGGCTGGGCGATAATGAAAAACTGTTTTTT. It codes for CASSFAGLGDNEKLFF.

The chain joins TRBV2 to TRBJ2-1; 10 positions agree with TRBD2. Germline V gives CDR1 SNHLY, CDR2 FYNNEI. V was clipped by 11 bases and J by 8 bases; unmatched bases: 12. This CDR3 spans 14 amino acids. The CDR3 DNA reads TGTGCCGTCTTAGCGGGGGGCCCGACGGATGAGCAGTTCTTC. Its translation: CAVLAGGPTDEQFF.

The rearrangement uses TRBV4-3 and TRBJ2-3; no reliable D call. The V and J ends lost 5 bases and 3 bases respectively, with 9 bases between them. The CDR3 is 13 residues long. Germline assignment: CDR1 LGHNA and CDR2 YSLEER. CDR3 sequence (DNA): TGCGCCAGCAGCTTTGAGTTGACAGATACGCAGTATTTT. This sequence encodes CASSFELTDTQYF.

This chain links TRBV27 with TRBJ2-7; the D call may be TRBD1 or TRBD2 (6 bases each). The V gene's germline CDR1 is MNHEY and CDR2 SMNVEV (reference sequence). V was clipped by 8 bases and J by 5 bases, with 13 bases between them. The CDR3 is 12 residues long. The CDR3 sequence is CASRGGGDEQYF. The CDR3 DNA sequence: TGTGCCAGCCGAGGGGGAGGCGACGAGCAGTACTTC.

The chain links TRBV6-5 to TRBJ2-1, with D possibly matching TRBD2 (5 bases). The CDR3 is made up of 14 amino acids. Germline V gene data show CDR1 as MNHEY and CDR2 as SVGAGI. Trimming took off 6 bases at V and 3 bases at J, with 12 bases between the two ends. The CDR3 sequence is CASSPLRDYNEQFF. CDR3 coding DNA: TGTGCCAGCAGCCCCCTCCGGGACTACAATGAGCAGTTCTTC.

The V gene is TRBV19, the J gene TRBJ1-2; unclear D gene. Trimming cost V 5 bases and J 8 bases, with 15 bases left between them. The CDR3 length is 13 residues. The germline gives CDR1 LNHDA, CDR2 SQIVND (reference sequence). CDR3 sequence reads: CASSDEDLWGYTF. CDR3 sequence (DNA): TGTGCCAGTAGTGACGAGGACCTCTGGGGCTACACCTTC.

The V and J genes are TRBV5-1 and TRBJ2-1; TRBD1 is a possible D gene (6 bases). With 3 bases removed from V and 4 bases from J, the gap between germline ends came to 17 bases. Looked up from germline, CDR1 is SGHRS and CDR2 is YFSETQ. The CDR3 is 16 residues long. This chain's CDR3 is CASSSHRTDGYNEQFF. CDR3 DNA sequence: TGCGCCAGCAGCTCGCATAGGACAGATGGTTACAATGAGCAGTTCTTC.

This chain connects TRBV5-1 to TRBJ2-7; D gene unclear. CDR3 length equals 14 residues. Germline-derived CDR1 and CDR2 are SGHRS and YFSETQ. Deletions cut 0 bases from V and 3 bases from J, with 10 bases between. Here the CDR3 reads CASSLVGINYEQYF. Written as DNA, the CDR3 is TGCGCCAGCAGCTTGGTTGGGATAAACTACGAGCAGTACTTC.

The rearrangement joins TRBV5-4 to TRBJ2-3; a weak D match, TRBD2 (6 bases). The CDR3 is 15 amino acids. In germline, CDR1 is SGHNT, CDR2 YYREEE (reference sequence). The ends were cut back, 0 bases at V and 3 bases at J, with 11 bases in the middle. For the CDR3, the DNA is TGTGCCAGCAGCTTGGCCGGTCGGGGGACAGATACGCAGTATTTT. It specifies CASSLAGRGTDTQYF.

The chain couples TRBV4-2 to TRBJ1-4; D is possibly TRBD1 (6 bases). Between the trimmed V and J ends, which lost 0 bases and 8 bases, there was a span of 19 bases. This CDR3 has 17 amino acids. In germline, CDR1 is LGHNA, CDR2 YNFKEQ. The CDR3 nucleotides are TGTGCCAGCAGCCAAGACGATATCCGGGACACGGGAGAAAAACTGTTTTTT. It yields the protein CASSQDDIRDTGEKLFF.

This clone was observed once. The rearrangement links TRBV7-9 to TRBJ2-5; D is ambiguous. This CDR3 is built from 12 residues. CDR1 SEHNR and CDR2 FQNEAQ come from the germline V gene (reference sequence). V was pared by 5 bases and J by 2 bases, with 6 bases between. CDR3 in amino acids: CASSRTQETQYF. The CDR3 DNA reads TGTGCCAGCAGCCGAACGCAAGAGACCCAGTACTTC.